Listed below are T cell receptor beta chains from one sample, sequenced in a study of graft-versus-host responses after intestinal transplantation. Produced via immunoSEQ multiplex PCR; TCRdb's table is partial and in-frame only. Here the sample spans tens of thousands of clones, about 93% being singletons. Sequences were derived from PBMCs, sampled around 27 months after a first intestinal transplant, on the day of a second. The receptors derive from a human patient who received an intestinal transplant, so some T cells may come from the graft donor. The CDR3 runs from the conserved cysteine through the conserved F or W. Each record gives: D gene, V gene, clone size, CDR3 length, J gene, CDR3 DNA, CDR3 protein. A D gene is named only where the DNA matches it firmly. For some rows the clone size is stated as once, few or many, or as a class when expanded; others skip it.

D: NA
V: TRBV5-5
size: NA
length: 17
J: TRBJ2-3
DNA: TGTGCCAGCAGATTAGGGGGTGGCGGAGGAGCCACAGATACGCAGTATTTT
CDR3: CASRLGGGGGATDTQYF

D: NA
V: TRBV12-2
size: NA
length: 14
J: TRBJ2-7
DNA: TGTGCAAGTCGCTTAGTCGGGCAGGACCACGAGCAGTACTTC
CDR3: CASRLVGQDHEQYF

D: NA
V: TRBV6-6
size: once
length: 12
J: TRBJ1-2
DNA: TGTGCCAGCAGTTACTCCTCTTATGGCTACACCTTC
CDR3: CASSYSSYGYTF

D: TRBD1
V: TRBV7-6
size: NA
length: 16
J: TRBJ2-6
DNA: TGTGCCAGCAGCTTGGGACAGTCTTCTGGGGCCAACGTCCTGACTTTC
CDR3: CASSLGQSSGANVLTF

D: NA
V: TRBV2
size: once
length: 12
J: TRBJ2-7
DNA: TGTGCCAGCAGTGAGGAGAGGGGAGAGCAGTACTTC
CDR3: CASSEERGEQYF

D: NA
V: TRBV28
size: NA
length: 12
J: TRBJ1-4
DNA: TGTGCCAGCAGTCCCTTTAATGAAAAACTGTTTTTT
CDR3: CASSPFNEKLFF

D: NA
V: TRBV4-2
size: NA
length: 19
J: TRBJ2-6
DNA: TGTGCCAGCAGCCAACTAGGATCGGGGGGCAGGTCTGGGGCCAACGTCCTGACTTTC
CDR3: CASSQLGSGGRSGANVLTF

D: NA
V: TRBV7-6
size: once
length: 16
J: TRBJ1-3
DNA: TGTGCCAGCAGCTTAGGACCTGCAAGGACTGGAAACACCATATATTTT
CDR3: CASSLGPARTGNTIYF

D: NA
V: TRBV2
size: NA
length: 15
J: TRBJ1-2
DNA: TGTGCCAGCAGTTGGACCCAAGGGGCCCTCTATGGCTACACCTTC
CDR3: CASSWTQGALYGYTF

D: NA
V: TRBV28
size: NA
length: 12
J: TRBJ1-1
DNA: TGTGCCAGCAGAGATAGGGTGGAGGAAGCTTTCTTT
CDR3: CASRDRVEEAFF

D: TRBD1
V: TRBV5-6
size: NA
length: 19
J: TRBJ1-3
DNA: TGTGCCAGCAGCCGAGACAGGGACGGTTACTTTAGCTCTGGAAACACCATATATTTT
CDR3: CASSRDRDGYFSSGNTIYF

D: NA
V: TRBV10-2
size: once
length: 13
J: TRBJ1-4
DNA: TGCGCCACCAGACCTACTGGTGCCGAAAAACTGTTTTTT
CDR3: CATRPTGAEKLFF

D: NA
V: TRBV29-1
size: NA
length: 12
J: TRBJ1-1
DNA: TGCAGCGTTGAGGGGAAATTGGATGAAGCTTTCTTT
CDR3: CSVEGKLDEAFF

D: NA
V: TRBV9
size: NA
length: 14
J: TRBJ2-7
DNA: TGTGCCAGCAGCGTATCCTCACAGGGCTACGAGCAGTACTTC
CDR3: CASSVSSQGYEQYF

D: TRBD2
V: TRBV6-5
size: once
length: 16
J: TRBJ2-7
DNA: TGTGCCAGCAGTTACTCTTGGCGGGAGCTCTCCTACGAGCAGTACTTC
CDR3: CASSYSWRELSYEQYF

D: TRBD2
V: TRBV13
size: NA
length: 15
J: TRBJ2-3
DNA: TGTGCCAGCAGCCCCCTCGGGCGACTAGCGGATACGCAGTATTTT
CDR3: CASSPLGRLADTQYF

D: NA
V: TRBV7-9
size: once
length: 14
J: TRBJ1-2
DNA: TGTGCCAGCATGGGAAGGATGTATGAGAATGGCTACACCTTC
CDR3: CASMGRMYENGYTF

D: NA
V: TRBV5-8
size: NA
length: 13
J: TRBJ2-7
DNA: TGTGCCAGCAGAGTCCGCCCGCCCTACGAGCAGTACTTC
CDR3: CASRVRPPYEQYF

D: NA
V: TRBV10-1
size: NA
length: 12
J: TRBJ2-7
DNA: TGCGCCAGCAGTGAGGATGGGTACGAGCAGTACTTC
CDR3: CASSEDGYEQYF

D: TRBD2
V: TRBV5-4
size: NA
length: 15
J: TRBJ2-5
DNA: TGTGCCAGCAGCTTGTTTCTAGCGGGAGAGGAGACCCAGTACTTC
CDR3: CASSLFLAGEETQYF

D: TRBD1
V: TRBV4-2
size: few
length: 15
J: TRBJ2-7
DNA: TGTGCCAGCAGCCAAGATAGGGGGCCCTCCTACGAGCAGTACTTC
CDR3: CASSQDRGPSYEQYF

D: NA
V: TRBV27
size: NA
length: 14
J: TRBJ2-7
DNA: TGTGCCAGCAGTTTACGCTGGAGCTCCTACGAGCAGTACTTC
CDR3: CASSLRWSSYEQYF

D: TRBD1
V: TRBV28
size: NA
length: 15
J: TRBJ2-6
DNA: TGTGCCAGCAGGGGACAGGGGTCCGGGGCCAACGTCCTGACTTTC
CDR3: CASRGQGSGANVLTF

D: TRBD2
V: TRBV5-1
size: NA
length: 15
J: TRBJ2-3
DNA: TGCGCCAGCAGCCCCGGAGCGGGAAGGACAGATACGCAGTATTTT
CDR3: CASSPGAGRTDTQYF

D: TRBD1
V: TRBV19
size: NA
length: 11
J: TRBJ2-7
DNA: TGTGCCAGGCGGACAGGGTACGAGCAGTACTTC
CDR3: CARRTGYEQYF

D: TRBD2
V: TRBV28
size: NA
length: 14
J: TRBJ2-1
DNA: TGTGCCAGCAGAGTAGCGGGAGAAAGAAATGAGCAGTTCTTC
CDR3: CASRVAGERNEQFF